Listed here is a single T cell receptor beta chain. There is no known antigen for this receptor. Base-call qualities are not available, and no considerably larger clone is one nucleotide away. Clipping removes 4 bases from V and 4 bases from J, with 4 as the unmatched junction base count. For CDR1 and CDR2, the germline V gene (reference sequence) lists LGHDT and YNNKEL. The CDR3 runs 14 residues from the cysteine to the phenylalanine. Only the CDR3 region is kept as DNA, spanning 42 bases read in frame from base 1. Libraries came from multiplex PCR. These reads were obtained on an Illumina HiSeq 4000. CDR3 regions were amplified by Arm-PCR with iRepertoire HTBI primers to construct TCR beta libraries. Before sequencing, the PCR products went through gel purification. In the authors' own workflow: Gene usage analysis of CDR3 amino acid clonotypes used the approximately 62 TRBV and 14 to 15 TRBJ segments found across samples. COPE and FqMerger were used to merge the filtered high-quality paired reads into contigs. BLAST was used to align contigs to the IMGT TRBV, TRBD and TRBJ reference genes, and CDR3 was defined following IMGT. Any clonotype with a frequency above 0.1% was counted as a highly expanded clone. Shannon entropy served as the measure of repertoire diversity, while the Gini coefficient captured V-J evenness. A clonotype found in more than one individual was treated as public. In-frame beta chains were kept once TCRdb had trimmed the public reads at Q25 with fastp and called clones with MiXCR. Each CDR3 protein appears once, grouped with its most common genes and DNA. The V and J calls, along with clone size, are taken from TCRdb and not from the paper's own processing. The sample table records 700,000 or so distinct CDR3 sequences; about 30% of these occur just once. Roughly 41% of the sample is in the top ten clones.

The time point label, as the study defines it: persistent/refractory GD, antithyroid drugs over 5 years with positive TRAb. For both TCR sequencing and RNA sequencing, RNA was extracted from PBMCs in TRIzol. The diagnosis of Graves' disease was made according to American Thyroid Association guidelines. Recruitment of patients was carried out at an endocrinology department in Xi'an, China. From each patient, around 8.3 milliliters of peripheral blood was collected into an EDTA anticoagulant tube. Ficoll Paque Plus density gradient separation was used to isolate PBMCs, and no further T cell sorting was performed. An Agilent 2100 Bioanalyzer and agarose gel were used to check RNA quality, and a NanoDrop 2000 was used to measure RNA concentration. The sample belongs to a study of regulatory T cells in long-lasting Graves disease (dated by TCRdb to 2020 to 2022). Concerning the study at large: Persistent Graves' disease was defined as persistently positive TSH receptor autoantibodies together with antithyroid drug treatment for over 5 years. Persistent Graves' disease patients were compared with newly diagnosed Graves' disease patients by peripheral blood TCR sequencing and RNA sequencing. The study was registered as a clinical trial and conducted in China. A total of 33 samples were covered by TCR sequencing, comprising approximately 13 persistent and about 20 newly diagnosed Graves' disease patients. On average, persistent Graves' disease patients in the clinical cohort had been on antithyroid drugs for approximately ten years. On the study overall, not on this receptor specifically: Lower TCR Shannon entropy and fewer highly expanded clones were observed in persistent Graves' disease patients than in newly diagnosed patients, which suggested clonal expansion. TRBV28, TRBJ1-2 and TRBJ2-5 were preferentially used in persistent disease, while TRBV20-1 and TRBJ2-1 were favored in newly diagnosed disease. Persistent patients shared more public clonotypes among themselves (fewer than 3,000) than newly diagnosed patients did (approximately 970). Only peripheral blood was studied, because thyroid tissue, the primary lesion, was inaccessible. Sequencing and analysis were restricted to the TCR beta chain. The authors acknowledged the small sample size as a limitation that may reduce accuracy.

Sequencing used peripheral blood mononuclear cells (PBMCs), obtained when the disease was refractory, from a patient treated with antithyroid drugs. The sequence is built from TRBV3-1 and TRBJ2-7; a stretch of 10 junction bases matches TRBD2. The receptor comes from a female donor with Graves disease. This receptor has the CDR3 CASSPSGRMYEQYF. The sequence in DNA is TGTGCCAGCAGCCCTAGCGGGAGAATGTACGAGCAGTACTTC.